A selection of T cell receptor beta chains follows, all from one sample in a study of shared clonotypes between healthy human individuals. The assay was immunoSEQ multiplex PCR, and TCRdb's table has in-frame clones only and misses some. The table shows about 1 million clones, with around three quarters occurring only once. Source material: memory CD4+ T cells from PBMCs. All receptors come from a man between 18 and 35 years old in good health. Some clones in this sample may be carry-over from other donors' samples. CDR3s include the opening cysteine and the closing phenylalanine or tryptophan. D genes are given only for firm matches. Size is stated for part of the rows, as once, few or many counts, or as a class when the clone is expanded.

size: few
V: TRBV5-1
J: TRBJ2-7
D: .
length: 16
CDR3: CASSLVWDSSSYEQYF
DNA: TGCGCCAGCAGCTTGGTTTGGGACTCGAGCTCCTACGAGCAGTACTTC

size: few
V: TRBV7-8
J: TRBJ2-3
D: .
length: 14
CDR3: CASSLAGSTDTQYF
DNA: TGTGCCAGCAGCTTAGCGGGCAGCACAGATACGCAGTATTTT

size: .
V: TRBV5-4
J: TRBJ2-5
D: .
length: 15
CDR3: CASSPTPVRAETQYF
DNA: TGTGCCAGCAGTCCCACCCCCGTTAGGGCTGAGACCCAGTACTTC

size: .
V: TRBV28
J: TRBJ2-7
D: TRBD1
length: 14
CDR3: CASTRDSRLYEQYF
DNA: TGTGCCAGCACCCGGGACAGCCGATTATACGAGCAGTACTTC

size: .
V: TRBV23-1
J: TRBJ1-1
D: TRBD1
length: 13
CDR3: CAPKDRDDTEAFF
DNA: TGCGCCCCCAAGGACAGGGACGACACTGAAGCTTTCTTT

size: .
V: TRBV6-5
J: TRBJ1-1
D: TRBD1
length: 13
CDR3: CASRGTGTTEAFF
DNA: TGTGCCAGCAGGGGGACAGGGACCACTGAAGCTTTCTTT

size: .
V: TRBV10-3
J: TRBJ2-1
D: .
length: 13
CDR3: CAISAQQGGEQFF
DNA: TGTGCCATCAGTGCTCAACAGGGCGGTGAGCAGTTCTTC

size: few
V: TRBV5-1
J: TRBJ2-1
D: .
length: 14
CDR3: CASSLGNNYNEQFF
DNA: TGCGCCAGCAGCTTGGGGAACAACTACAATGAGCAGTTCTTC

size: .
V: TRBV30
J: TRBJ1-6
D: TRBD1
length: 13
CDR3: CAWSVTGDSPLHF
DNA: TGTGCCTGGAGCGTTACAGGGGATTCACCCCTCCACTTT

size: .
V: TRBV28
J: TRBJ2-1
D: TRBD2
length: 19
CDR3: CASRTRGLGLAGVADEQFF
DNA: TGTGCCAGCAGGACAAGGGGCTTGGGACTAGCGGGAGTAGCAGATGAGCAGTTCTTC

size: .
V: TRBV28
J: TRBJ1-2
D: .
length: 12
CDR3: CASTEGYYGYTF
DNA: TGTGCCAGCACCGAGGGTTACTATGGCTACACCTTC

size: .
V: TRBV10-3
J: TRBJ2-1
D: .
length: 11
CDR3: CAISVFGEQFF
DNA: TGTGCCATCAGTGTCTTTGGAGAGCAGTTCTTC

size: .
V: TRBV7-9
J: TRBJ2-3
D: TRBD2
length: 16
CDR3: CASSFMTSRFSDTQYF
DNA: TGTGCCAGCAGCTTTATGACTAGCAGGTTCTCAGATACGCAGTATTTT

size: once
V: TRBV7-9
J: TRBJ2-3
D: .
length: 13
CDR3: CASSFAGLDTQYF
DNA: TGTGCCAGCAGCTTCGCAGGGCTAGATACGCAGTATTTT

size: many
V: TRBV5-5
J: TRBJ2-3
D: .
length: 18
CDR3: CASSLGQGVWLSTDTQYF
DNA: TGTGCCAGCAGCTTGGGGCAGGGAGTATGGCTGAGCACAGATACGCAGTATTTT

size: .
V: TRBV6-6
J: TRBJ1-3
D: .
length: 15
CDR3: CASRKDGEPGNTIYF
DNA: TGTGCCAGCAGGAAAGACGGCGAACCTGGAAACACCATATATTTT

size: .
V: TRBV6-5
J: TRBJ1-1
D: .
length: 13
CDR3: CASSPPGYTEAFF
DNA: TGTGCCAGCAGCCCCCCGGGCTACACTGAAGCTTTCTTT

size: .
V: TRBV7-9
J: TRBJ2-7
D: TRBD1
length: 14
CDR3: CASSQGQGAHEQYF
DNA: TGTGCCAGCAGCCAGGGACAGGGGGCCCACGAGCAGTACTTC

size: few
V: TRBV2
J: TRBJ1-5
D: .
length: 14
CDR3: CASSGGLADQPQHF
DNA: TGTGCCAGCAGTGGAGGTCTAGCGGATCAGCCCCAGCATTTT

size: .
V: TRBV29-1
J: TRBJ1-1
D: .
length: 15
CDR3: CSVTLTGTGNTEAFF
DNA: TGCAGCGTTACCCTAACCGGGACGGGGAACACTGAAGCTTTCTTT

size: .
V: TRBV7-9
J: TRBJ2-7
D: .
length: 14
CDR3: CASSLVTVDHEQYF
DNA: TGTGCCAGCAGCTTAGTGACAGTGGACCACGAGCAGTACTTC

size: .
V: TRBV6-1
J: TRBJ1-2
D: .
length: 13
CDR3: CASSPYPLYGYTF
DNA: TGTGCCAGCAGTCCGTATCCTCTTTATGGCTACACCTTC

size: .
V: TRBV5-4
J: TRBJ2-7
D: .
length: 15
CDR3: CASSPTGGLSLEQYF
DNA: TGTGCCAGCAGCCCTACTGGGGGTCTGAGCTTGGAGCAGTACTTC

size: once
V: TRBV10-3
J: TRBJ2-2
D: TRBD2
length: 14
CDR3: CAIKNTSATGELFF
DNA: TGTGCCATCAAAAATACTAGCGCCACCGGGGAGCTGTTTTTT

size: .
V: TRBV2
J: TRBJ2-7
D: .
length: 12
CDR3: CASSGFLSEQYF
DNA: TGTGCCAGCAGTGGTTTCCTCAGCGAGCAGTACTTC

size: .
V: TRBV27
J: TRBJ1-5
D: .
length: 12
CDR3: CASSFLGQPQHF
DNA: TGTGCCAGCAGTTTCCTAGGTCAGCCCCAGCATTTT

size: .
V: TRBV29-1
J: TRBJ1-5
D: .
length: 13
CDR3: CSAGGGGNQPQHF
DNA: TGCAGCGCTGGGGGCGGCGGCAATCAGCCCCAGCATTTT

size: .
V: TRBV12-5
J: TRBJ1-1
D: .
length: 17
CDR3: CASGLVLAGTQNTEAFF
DNA: TGTGCTAGTGGTTTGGTACTCGCCGGCACCCAGAACACTGAAGCTTTCTTT

size: .
V: TRBV18
J: TRBJ2-4
D: .
length: 13
CDR3: CASSPPGGDIQYF
DNA: TGTGCCAGCTCACCCCCAGGAGGGGACATTCAGTACTTC

size: .
V: TRBV20-1
J: TRBJ1-2
D: .
length: 11
CDR3: CSASPRGGYTF
DNA: TGCAGTGCTAGCCCCAGGGGTGGCTACACCTTC

size: .
V: TRBV2
J: TRBJ1-4
D: .
length: 14
CDR3: CASTRTVQAEKLFF
DNA: TGTGCCAGCACCCGAACGGTTCAGGCTGAAAAACTGTTTTTT

size: .
V: TRBV30
J: TRBJ1-2
D: .
length: 17
CDR3: CAWAGIDAGRAGGGYTF
DNA: TGTGCCTGGGCCGGGATCGACGCAGGACGCGCCGGGGGTGGCTACACCTTC

size: few
V: TRBV9
J: TRBJ1-2
D: .
length: 12
CDR3: CASSVEAGGYTF
DNA: TGTGCCAGCAGCGTGGAGGCAGGAGGCTACACCTTC

size: .
V: TRBV5-1
J: TRBJ2-2
D: TRBD1
length: 16
CDR3: CASSGRARGTGGELFF
DNA: TGCGCCAGCAGCGGTCGGGCCAGGGGGACAGGCGGGGAGCTGTTTTTT

size: .
V: TRBV30
J: TRBJ2-7
D: .
length: 15
CDR3: CAWNHEGRSSYEQYF
DNA: TGTGCCTGGAACCACGAGGGGCGGAGCTCCTACGAGCAGTACTTC

size: .
V: TRBV12-1
J: TRBJ2-1
D: .
length: 16
CDR3: CASSRRGGASYNEQFF
DNA: TGTGCCAGCAGCCGCAGAGGCGGAGCTTCTTACAATGAGCAGTTCTTC

size: .
V: TRBV7-9
J: TRBJ2-5
D: TRBD2
length: 14
CDR3: CASSWRLAGETQYF
DNA: TGTGCCAGCAGCTGGAGACTAGCGGGAGAGACCCAGTACTTC

size: .
V: TRBV11-3
J: TRBJ2-7
D: TRBD1
length: 17
CDR3: CASSLDGQGTPSYEQYF
DNA: TGTGCCAGCAGCTTAGACGGACAGGGCACGCCCTCCTACGAGCAGTACTTC

size: .
V: TRBV5-4
J: TRBJ2-3
D: TRBD1
length: 16
CDR3: CASSQPKTGNTDTQYF
DNA: TGTGCCAGCAGTCAACCCAAGACAGGGAACACAGATACGCAGTATTTT

size: once
V: TRBV6-1
J: TRBJ2-1
D: TRBD1
length: 15
CDR3: CASSGQGASVNEQFF
DNA: TGTGCCAGCAGTGGTCAGGGGGCGAGTGTGAATGAGCAGTTCTTC

size: .
V: TRBV28
J: TRBJ1-1
D: .
length: 13
CDR3: CASSSGVGTEAFF
DNA: TGTGCCAGCAGTTCTGGAGTTGGGACTGAAGCTTTCTTT

size: few
V: TRBV6-1
J: TRBJ2-7
D: .
length: 15
CDR3: CASLEGAADLYEQYF
DNA: TGTGCCAGTCTCGAAGGAGCAGCGGATCTCTACGAGCAGTACTTC

size: .
V: TRBV18
J: TRBJ2-2
D: .
length: 13
CDR3: CASSDWATGELFF
DNA: TGTGCCAGCTCCGATTGGGCCACCGGGGAGCTGTTTTTT

size: .
V: TRBV5-1
J: TRBJ2-1
D: TRBD2
length: 16
CDR3: CASSPGGTSDYNEQFF
DNA: TGCGCCAGCAGCCCGGGGGGGACTAGCGATTACAATGAGCAGTTCTTC

size: few
V: TRBV9
J: TRBJ2-2
D: TRBD1
length: 15
CDR3: CASRQGARDTGELFF
DNA: TGTGCCAGCAGACAGGGGGCGCGGGACACCGGGGAGCTGTTTTTT

size: .
V: TRBV4-1
J: TRBJ2-7
D: TRBD2
length: 16
CDR3: CASSQPTSGRGYEQYF
DNA: TGCGCCAGCAGCCAGCCTACTAGCGGGAGAGGGTACGAGCAGTACTTC

size: .
V: TRBV10-3
J: TRBJ2-5
D: .
length: 14
CDR3: CAISTGRNLETQYF
DNA: TGTGCCATCAGTACGGGACGGAACCTGGAGACCCAGTACTTC

size: .
V: TRBV19
J: TRBJ1-5
D: TRBD1
length: 16
CDR3: CASSIVGTGGRQPQHF
DNA: TGTGCCAGTAGTATAGTTGGGACAGGGGGCCGACAGCCCCAGCATTTT

size: once
V: TRBV7-2
J: TRBJ2-7
D: .
length: 13
CDR3: CASSLVVAYEQYF
DNA: TGTGCCAGCAGCTTAGTGGTAGCTTACGAGCAGTACTTC

size: .
V: TRBV7-2
J: TRBJ2-3
D: .
length: 15
CDR3: CASSLDGKGWDTQYF
DNA: TGTGCCAGCAGCTTAGACGGGAAGGGGTGGGATACGCAGTATTTT

size: few
V: TRBV14
J: TRBJ2-3
D: .
length: 13
CDR3: CASSHYGTDTQYF
DNA: TGTGCCAGCAGCCATTATGGCACAGATACGCAGTATTTT

size: .
V: TRBV5-1
J: TRBJ2-3
D: TRBD2
length: 17
CDR3: CASSLGTGTSGPDTQYF
DNA: TGCGCCAGCAGCTTAGGGACCGGGACTAGCGGGCCGGATACGCAGTATTTT

size: .
V: TRBV7-2
J: TRBJ2-7
D: TRBD2
length: 15
CDR3: CASSRLGLAGYEQYF
DNA: TGTGCCAGCAGCCGATTAGGACTAGCGGGTTACGAGCAGTACTTC

size: few
V: TRBV27
J: TRBJ2-1
D: TRBD2
length: 15
CDR3: CASSRFLAAYNEQFF
DNA: TGTGCCAGCAGTAGGTTTCTAGCGGCCTACAATGAGCAGTTCTTC

size: .
V: TRBV6-5
J: TRBJ2-1
D: .
length: 11
CDR3: CASTGNNEQFF
DNA: TGTGCCAGCACGGGGAACAATGAGCAGTTCTTC

size: .
V: TRBV28
J: TRBJ2-6
D: .
length: 14
CDR3: CASSIFSGANVLTF
DNA: TGTGCCAGCAGTATATTCTCTGGGGCCAACGTCCTGACTTTC

size: .
V: TRBV6-5
J: TRBJ1-1
D: .
length: 13
CDR3: CASSSPANTEAFF
DNA: TGTGCCAGCAGTTCACCAGCGAACACTGAAGCTTTCTTT